This T cell receptor beta chain was identified in a study of T-cell memory formation after mild COVID-19. About the study: Largely donor-specific sequence clusters came from two donors. Study-level points and caveats: Proof of SARS-CoV-2 specificity was absent for the second-wave clones that crested on day 37. Pre-infection memory already had some responding clones, implying cross-reactive memory joined.

TCRdb re-analysed the 5' RACE reads in MiXCR, keeping a single row per CDR3 protein. This table has approximately 16,000 distinct CDR3 sequences, 23% appearing once. Trimming pared 6 bases from V and 0 bases from J, leaving 15 bases between. CDR3 length equals 16 residues. Germline values: CDR1 MGHRA, CDR2 YSYEKL. This clonotype was seen ten or more times. What it binds is unknown. The origin of this receptor is a man younger than 35 who had mild COVID-19 (a few samples of this study predate the infection). Cell type and time point are not known. The sequenced material came from PBMCs or a T cell subset sorted from them (not recorded which). The V gene is TRBV4-1, the J gene TRBJ2-1; the D gene is possibly TRBD2 (5 bases). This CDR3 reads CASRRELLSSYNEQFF. As DNA, the CDR3 is TGCGCCAGCAGACGGGAACTCTTAAGCTCCTACAATGAGCAGTTCTTC.